Listed here are 18 T cell receptor beta chains from one sample, sequenced in a study of T-cell reconstitution after alpha-beta-depleted transplantation in children. It was with unique molecular identifiers that the TCRbeta library was prepared. TCRdb reprocessed the PCR reads via MiXCR and lists one record per CDR3 protein. This repertoire shows hundreds of thousands of distinct CDR3 sequences, roughly 13% found once; its top ten account for 2% to 2.5%. The sample here was PBMCs, mostly from graft donor cells, taken 360 days after TCRalphabeta/CD19-depleted stem cell transplant. All receptors derive from a male patient between 10 and 17 years old who had a stem cell transplant for acute myeloid leukemia, so the T cells may come from the graft donor.

The chain joins TRBV28 to TRBJ2-5; possibly TRBD2 for D (6 bases). This CDR3 has 13 amino acids. Germline V gene sequence: CDR1 MDHEN, CDR2 SYDVKM. Trimming removed 7 bases at V and 5 bases at J, with 14 bases between. CDR3 protein: CASNTGSLETQYF. In nucleotides, the CDR3 is TGTGCCAGCAACACCGGGAGTCTTGAGACCCAGTACTTC.

CDR3: CASSPRGWLGDYNEQFF. The CDR3 nucleotides read TGCGCCAGCAGCCCGAGAGGTTGGCTGGGGGACTACAATGAGCAGTTCTTC. This sequence joins TRBV5-1 and TRBJ2-1; D might be TRBD1 or TRBD2, each matching 5 bases. With 4 bases removed from V and 3 bases from J, the gap between germline ends came to 20 bases. CDR1 is SGHRS and CDR2 is YFSETQ in the germline V gene. The CDR3 totals 17 residues. The whole variable domain, remainder taken from reference TRBV5-1 and TRBJ2-1, is KAGVTQTPRYLIKTRGQQVTLSCSPISGHRSVSWYQQTPGQGLQFLFEYFSETQRNKGNFPGRFSGRQFSNSRSEMNVSTLELGDSALYLCASSPRGWLGDYNEQFFGPGTRLTVL.

The sample holds a few counts of this clonotype. The CDR3 is CASSRLPGGGYNEQFF. DNA of the CDR3: TGCGCCAGCAGCCGTCTCCCCGGGGGAGGGTACAATGAGCAGTTCTTC. The chain carries TRBV5-1 and TRBJ2-1; 7 bases align to TRBD2. The CDR3 is made up of 16 amino acids. The trim removed 4 bases at V and 4 bases at J, leaving 11 bases unmatched. CDR1 is SGHRS, CDR2 YFSETQ, per germline.

The chain carries TRBV28 and TRBJ2-1; TRBD1 matches 10 bases. The CDR3 has 14 amino acids. Looked up from germline, CDR1 is MDHEN and CDR2 is SYDVKM. With V trimmed by 5 bases and J by 4 bases, 2 bases remained unmatched. The CDR3 loop reads CASSDRGPYNEQFF. In nucleotides, the CDR3 is TGTGCCAGCAGTGACAGGGGGCCATACAATGAGCAGTTCTTC. Based on the CDR3 plus reference TRBV28 and TRBJ2-1, the full variable domain is DVKVTQSSRYLVKRTGEKVFLECVQDMDHENMFWYRQDPGLGLRLIYFSYDVKMKEKGDIPEGYSVSREKKERFSLILESASTNQTSMYLCASSDRGPYNEQFFGPGTRLTVL.

This clonotype has more than one count but fewer than ten. This sequence joins TRBV7-8 and TRBJ2-7, with TRBD2 identical over 8 bases. Germline values: CDR1 SGHVS, CDR2 FQNEAQ. CDR3 length: 15 residues. V lost 0 bases, J lost 3 bases, and 4 bases stayed unmatched. As DNA, the CDR3 is TGTGCCAGCAGCTTAGCGGAGACTAGCGACTACGAGCAGTACTTC. Its protein product is CASSLAETSDYEQYF. Supplemented by reference TRBV7-8 and TRBJ2-7, the full variable domain reads GAGVSQSPRYKVAKRGQDVALRCDPISGHVSLFWYQQALGQGPEFLTYFQNEAQLDKSGLPSDRFFAERPEGSVSTLKIQRTQQEDSAVYLCASSLAETSDYEQYFGPGTRLTVT.

The chain has TRBV29-1 and TRBJ2-7, with 9 bases identical to TRBD2. In germline, CDR1 is SQVTM, CDR2 ANQGSEA. V dropped 6 bases and J dropped 0; count of bases not matched to a gene: 21. The CDR3 loop spans 19 amino acids. CDR3 sequence reads: CSVEKGGGGRAFSSYEQYF. CDR3 bases: TGCAGCGTGGAAAAGGGTGGAGGCGGGAGGGCCTTTAGCTCCTACGAGCAGTACTTC.

This clonotype was found a few times. The genes are TRBV20-1 and TRBJ2-3; 8 positions agree with TRBD2. Losses at the gene ends were 2 bases for V and 2 bases for J; bases not matched to a gene: 18. Germline CDR1 DFQATT, CDR2 SNEGSKA (reference sequence). CDR3 length equals 19 residues. The chain's CDR3 is CSARKSPPSGSSFTDTQYF. Here the CDR3 DNA reads TGCAGTGCTAGAAAGAGTCCGCCCAGCGGGAGCTCCTTCACAGATACGCAGTATTTT.

The chain has TRBV10-3 and TRBJ2-2; the match to TRBD2 covers 9 bases. From germline, CDR1 is ENHRY and CDR2 SYGVKD. The CDR3 extends over 15 amino acids. The trim removed 7 bases at V and 5 bases at J, leaving 8 bases unmatched. The CDR3 region has the DNA TGTGCCATCACCCCGACTAGCGGCCGTACCGGGGAGCTGTTTTTT. This translates into CAITPTSGRTGELFF.

Of note for this clonotype: One end of the junction is discordant with germline, which a read error may explain. The chain joins TRBV11-2 to TRBJ2-7, with D tentatively TRBD2 (5 bases). Germline assignment: CDR1 SGHAT and CDR2 FQNNGV. CDR3 size: 16 residues. The CDR3 region is CASSLDPWTGTYEQYF. The DNA of the CDR3 is TGTGCCAGCAGCCTAGATCCGTGGACGGGGACCTACGAGCAGTACTTC.

This clonotype was counted many times. The chain links TRBV20-1 to TRBJ2-1; 8 nucleotides align to TRBD2. Losses at the gene ends were 3 bases for V and 4 bases for J; bases not matched to a gene: 5. CDR3 length equals 14 residues. Germline CDR1 and CDR2: DFQATT and SNEGSKA (reference sequence). Here the CDR3 reads CSASPGTSYNEQFF. The CDR3, as DNA: TGCAGTGCTAGCCCCGGGACTAGTTACAATGAGCAGTTCTTC.

The table lists this clonotype with a few counts. This chain links TRBV12-3 or TRBV12-4 with TRBJ2-5; D may be TRBD1 (5 bases). The CDR3 spans 12 residues. Trimming pared 6 bases from V and 5 bases from J, leaving 10 bases between. CDR3 sequence (DNA): TGTGCCAGCAGACTTTGGGGCGAGACCCAGTACTTC. It translates to CASRLWGETQYF.

This clonotype was counted only a few times. V is TRBV6-5 and J is TRBJ2-2, with a tentative D call TRBD1 (6 bases). The length of the CDR3 is 15 residues. V was shortened by 0 bases and J by 7 bases, with 12 bases between the two germline ends. CDR1 and CDR2 from the germline V gene are MNHEY and SVGAGI. The CDR3 DNA is TGTGCCAGCAGTTACTCTTCAGGGGTGAGCGGGGAGCTGTTTTTT. It is translated as CASSYSSGVSGELFF.

V is TRBV24-1 and J is TRBJ2-1; 10 bases line up with TRBD2. The V and J ends lost 0 bases and 1 base, in that order; junction bases with no gene match: 5. This CDR3 comprises 18 residues. Per the germline V gene, CDR1 is KGHDR and CDR2 is SFDVKD. CDR3 DNA: TGTGCCACCAGTGATTTGGTAAGCGGGAGGGATTCCTACAATGAGCAGTTCTTC. Its translation: CATSDLVSGRDSYNEQFF.

This clonotype was found many times. The chain employs TRBV5-1 and TRBJ2-4; 11 nucleotides line up with TRBD2. Germline lookup yields CDR1 SGHRS and CDR2 YFSETQ. The CDR3 runs 16 residues. J was trimmed by 14 bases and V by 0 bases; bases with no gene match: 13. CDR3 sequence reads: CASSLVPLTSGALKYF. The CDR3 bases are TGCGCCAGCAGCTTGGTACCCTTGACTAGCGGGGCCCTGAAGTACTTC.

About this clonotype: Possible read error: a much larger clone is one base away. J is TRBJ2-1 and V is TRBV9; D may correspond to TRBD1 or TRBD2 (5 bases each). Trimming left V 0 bases short and J 7 bases short, with 14 bases between. The CDR3 runs to 15 residues. CDR1 is SGDLS and CDR2 is YYNGEE in the germline V gene. The CDR3 DNA is TGTGCCAGCAGCGTAGATGGGGGAGCGAGGAATGAGCAGTTCTTC. Its translation is CASSVDGGARNEQFF.

This clonotype was seen at least ten times. The V and J genes are TRBV27 and TRBJ2-3; D not resolved. Trimming removed 4 bases from V and 1 base from J, with 12 bases in between. Germline CDR1 reads MNHEY; CDR2 reads SMNVEV (reference sequence). The CDR3 consists of 15 residues. CDR3 sequence: CASSSERYRTDTQYF. CDR3 in DNA: TGTGCCAGCAGTTCTGAGCGTTACCGCACAGATACGCAGTATTTT.

The chain combines TRBV12-3 or TRBV12-4 with TRBJ2-3; no firm D call. This CDR3 spans 12 amino acids. Deletions cut 8 bases from V and 6 bases from J, with 12 bases between. CDR3 coding DNA: TGTGCCAGCCTTAGGTTCGCGGATACGCAGTATTTT. It specifies CASLRFADTQYF.

V usage is TRBV19 and J usage is TRBJ2-1, with 9 bases aligning to TRBD2. Germline CDR1 is LNHDA and CDR2 is SQIVND (reference sequence). Trimming at V came to 5 bases and at J to 5 bases, leaving 10 bases not matched to a gene. This CDR3 is 16 amino acids long. In nucleotides, the CDR3 is TGTGCCAGTAGTTTCCTTGGGACTAGCATCCACAATGAGCAGTTCTTC. Protein sequence: CASSFLGTSIHNEQFF.